These T cell receptor beta chains were read from a single sample in a study of blood T cell repertoires in COVID-19. The table came from immunoSEQ multiplex PCR; TCRdb's copy has only in-frame clones and leaves some out. Altogether approximately 240,000 clones are present, about 80% being singletons, with the ten largest covering roughly 1.3%. The sequenced sample consisted of PBMCs or T cells enriched from blood (not recorded which). These TCRs come from a woman aged 40 to 55 with acute COVID-19. The CDR3 runs from the conserved cysteine through the conserved F or W. A D gene is named only where the DNA matches it firmly. Not all rows give a size; the values are once, few, many and, for expanded clones, a class.

d_call j_call clone_size v_call cdr3_nt cdr3_aa
. TRBJ1-4 . TRBV5-1 TGCGCCAGCAGCTTGAGCACAGCAACTAATGAAAAACTGTTTTTT CASSLSTATNEKLFF
. TRBJ1-5 . TRBV7-8 TGTGCCAGCAGCTTAGCGTGGAAACAGGATCAGCCCCAGCATTTT CASSLAWKQDQPQHF
. TRBJ1-5 . TRBV2 TGTGCCAGCAGTCGACAGGCCACTAATCAGCCCCAGCATTTT CASSRQATNQPQHF
. TRBJ1-2 few TRBV5-1 TGCGCCAGCAGCAGCCAAAAGGACACACAAGAGGGCTACACCTTC CASSSQKDTQEGYTF
. TRBJ2-1 . TRBV11-3 TGTGCCAGCAGCTTAGCCCGCCAGTACAATGAGCAGTTCTTC CASSLARQYNEQFF
. TRBJ1-5 . TRBV18 TGTGCCAGCTCCAGAGAGGAGGACAATCAGCCCCAGCATTTT CASSREEDNQPQHF
TRBD1 TRBJ2-7 medium-sized TRBV30 TGTGCCTGGGGGGACAGCTACGAGCAGTACTTC CAWGDSYEQYF
. TRBJ1-1 . TRBV19 TGTGCCAGTGGGCGGGGAGACACTGAAGCTTTCTTT CASGRGDTEAFF
TRBD1 TRBJ1-6 . TRBV30 TGTGCCTGGAGTCTTGGGACAGGGGTCTCACCCCTCCACTTT CAWSLGTGVSPLHF
. TRBJ1-2 . TRBV20-1 TGCAGTGCTAGTTCCAGCAGGGTGGTTGGCTATGGCTACACCTTC CSASSSRVVGYGYTF
TRBD1 TRBJ1-5 . TRBV7-2 TGTGCCAGCAGCCAGGGACAGGGGGACCCGTTTCAGCCCCAGCATTTT CASSQGQGDPFQPQHF
. TRBJ1-6 . TRBV3-1/TRBV3-2 TGTGCCAGCAGTCGTACCTTCGACAGCTATAATTCACCCCTCCACTTT CASSRTFDSYNSPLHF
TRBD1 TRBJ2-5 . TRBV24-1 TGTGCCACCAGTGACCCGACAGGGCCTCAAGAGACCCAGTACTTC CATSDPTGPQETQYF
. TRBJ1-6 few TRBV3-1/TRBV3-2 TGTGCCAGCAGCCATGGGCAGGAGGGTTCACCCCTCCACTTT CASSHGQEGSPLHF
TRBD1 TRBJ1-4 . TRBV5-1 TGCGCCAGCAGCGGCGGGACAGGGACTGAAAAACTGTTTTTT CASSGGTGTEKLFF
TRBD1 TRBJ2-2 . TRBV7-3 TGTGCCAGCAGGACCGGGACAGGGAGGACCGGGGAGCTGTTTTTT CASRTGTGRTGELFF
. TRBJ2-2 . TRBV27 TGTGCCAGCAGTTACGCAGGGCAGGGGCTGGCCGGGGAGCTGTTTTTT CASSYAGQGLAGELFF
. TRBJ1-5 . TRBV19 TGTGCCAGTAGTATGATGCAGGGCAATCAGCCCCAGCATTTT CASSMMQGNQPQHF
TRBD2 TRBJ2-3 . TRBV9 TGTGCCAGCAGCGTTACCGGGGACTACCTGGGGGCAGATACGCAGTATTTT CASSVTGDYLGADTQYF
TRBD2 TRBJ2-7 . TRBV27 TGTGCCAGCAGTTTATGGGGCCGGACTAGCGGGACTCTTTACGAGCAGTACTTC CASSLWGRTSGTLYEQYF
TRBD2 TRBJ2-1 . TRBV5-8 TGTGCCAGCAGCATGGCCGCAACGGGGGGGCCGTACAATGAGCAGTTCTTC CASSMAATGGPYNEQFF
TRBD2 TRBJ2-1 . TRBV15 TGTGCCACCAGCCGAGGAGCCAGCGGGAGCTCCTACAATGAGCAGTTCTTC CATSRGASGSSYNEQFF
TRBD2 TRBJ2-3 . TRBV6-6 TGTGCCAGCAGTCATGGACTAGCCCTTAGAGTCACAGATACGCAGTATTTT CASSHGLALRVTDTQYF
. TRBJ1-2 once TRBV4-3 TGCGCCAGCAGCCAAGATCTTTTCTATGGCTACACCTTC CASSQDLFYGYTF